These T cell receptor beta chains were read from a single sample in a study of cytomegalovirus exposure and HLA in healthy donors. Repertoires were generated with immunoSEQ multiplex PCR, while TCRdb's copy carries only in-frame clones and drops some. The sample shows some 150,000 clones, approximately 80% of them seen only once. The sequencing input was PBMCs. The receptors come from a woman in her thirties or forties in good health and CMV-seronegative. Both conserved end residues are part of each CDR3. The D gene is left open where the match is weak. Clone size is given for some rows only: seen once, a few or many times, or a class if the clone is expanded.

v_call	clone_size	j_call	d_call	cdr3_aa	cdr3_nt
TRBV6-1	few	TRBJ2-1	TRBD1	CASSARGQGALNEQFF	TGTGCCAGCAGTGCCCGGGGACAGGGGGCCCTCAATGAGCAGTTCTTC
TRBV5-1	.	TRBJ2-7	.	CASSPDSLSSYEQYF	TGCGCCAGCAGCCCCGACTCATTGAGCTCCTACGAGCAGTACTTC
TRBV5-6	once	TRBJ1-2	TRBD1	CASSLSATGGFGYTF	TGTGCCAGCAGCTTGTCCGCGACAGGGGGTTTTGGCTACACCTTC
TRBV11-1	.	TRBJ1-6	.	CASSTNIATGVGAPLHF	TGTGCCAGCAGCACCAACATCGCGACGGGGGTCGGTGCACCCCTCCACTTT
TRBV27	.	TRBJ2-7	.	CASSLQGAQSYEQYF	TGTGCCAGCAGTTTACAGGGCGCACAGTCCTACGAGCAGTACTTC
TRBV7-6	.	TRBJ1-6	.	CASSRQVDSPLHF	TGTGCCAGCAGCCGACAGGTGGATTCACCCCTCCACTTT
TRBV9	.	TRBJ1-2	TRBD1	CASSVGGRTGHYGYTF	TGTGCCAGCAGCGTGGGAGGCCGGACAGGGCACTATGGCTACACCTTC
TRBV15	once	TRBJ1-5	.	CATSREAGYQPQHF	TGTGCCACCAGCAGAGAGGCGGGGTATCAGCCCCAGCATTTT
TRBV6-5	.	TRBJ1-1	.	CASSYSIVRGNTEAFF	TGTGCCAGCAGTTACTCTATCGTTAGAGGGAACACTGAAGCTTTCTTT
TRBV5-6	.	TRBJ2-5	TRBD1	CASSPRDSIQETQYF	TGTGCCAGCAGTCCCCGGGACAGCATCCAAGAGACCCAGTACTTC
TRBV13	once	TRBJ2-7	TRBD2	CASRPWGGPYEQYF	TGTGCCAGCAGACCCTGGGGGGGTCCCTACGAGCAGTACTTC
TRBV4-3	few	TRBJ2-3	.	CASSQVGLATQYF	TGCGCCAGCAGCCAAGTGGGCCTAGCAACGCAGTATTTT
TRBV7-2	.	TRBJ2-7	.	CASSLDLREASYEQYF	TGTGCCAGCAGCTTAGATTTGCGCGAGGCCTCCTACGAGCAGTACTTC
TRBV7-8	.	TRBJ1-1	.	CASSVGAGPGPEAFF	TGTGCCAGCAGCGTGGGCGCGGGTCCGGGCCCTGAAGCTTTCTTT
TRBV11-2	few	TRBJ2-3	TRBD2	CASSHSGGAADTQYF	TGTGCCAGCAGCCATAGCGGGGGGGCGGCAGATACGCAGTATTTT
TRBV7-2	.	TRBJ1-2	.	CASGPGYGYTF	TGTGCCAGCGGGCCTGGCTATGGCTACACCTTC
TRBV4-1	few	TRBJ1-2	.	CASSQVGKPGYTF	TGCGCCAGCAGCCAAGTCGGGAAGCCTGGCTACACCTTC
TRBV27	once	TRBJ2-7	TRBD2	CASSLLAGGYTWEQYF	TGTGCCAGCAGTTTACTAGCGGGGGGGTATACGTGGGAGCAGTACTTC
TRBV9	.	TRBJ1-2	.	CASTPQGGSVKRGGYTF	TGTGCCAGCACCCCCCAGGGAGGCTCCGTTAAGAGAGGTGGCTACACCTTC
TRBV7-3	.	TRBJ2-2	TRBD1	CASRQGLTGELFF	TGTGCCAGCCGACAGGGATTAACCGGGGAGCTGTTTTTT
TRBV6-5	.	TRBJ1-1	TRBD1	CASLATGMNTEAFF	TGTGCCAGCCTCGCGACAGGGATGAACACTGAAGCTTTCTTT
TRBV7-2	.	TRBJ2-4	TRBD2	CASSSRVRGGQGKNIQYF	TGTGCCAGCAGCTCCCGGGTGCGGGGGGGCCAGGGCAAAAACATTCAGTACTTC
TRBV6-1	.	TRBJ1-1	.	CASTPGHVNTEAFF	TGTGCCAGCACTCCGGGACACGTGAACACTGAAGCTTTCTTT
TRBV2	.	TRBJ2-6	.	CASSGRTGIGANVLTF	TGTGCCAGCAGTGGACGGACCGGGATTGGGGCCAACGTCCTGACTTTC
TRBV16	.	TRBJ1-6	.	CASSPDSSSPLHF	TGTGCCAGCAGCCCAGACAGTTCTTCACCCCTCCACTTT
TRBV27	.	TRBJ1-1	.	CASSPGLMNTEAFF	TGTGCCAGCAGCCCGGGACTAATGAACACTGAAGCTTTCTTT
TRBV19	few	TRBJ2-1	.	CAIGDSGSSYNEQFF	TGTGCCATAGGAGACAGTGGAAGCTCCTACAATGAGCAGTTCTTC
TRBV9	.	TRBJ2-3	.	CASSSGQFTDTQYF	TGTGCCAGCAGCTCCGGACAGTTCACAGATACGCAGTATTTT
TRBV9	.	TRBJ2-7	TRBD2	CASSPGGGLSYEQYF	TGTGCCAGCAGCCCCGGGGGGGGACTATCCTACGAGCAGTACTTC
TRBV5-1	.	TRBJ1-2	TRBD1	CASSPTGENYGYTF	TGCGCCAGCAGCCCGACAGGGGAGAACTATGGCTACACCTTC
TRBV5-1	.	TRBJ1-2	.	CASSLDPGNNYGYTF	TGCGCCAGCAGCTTGGATCCAGGGAATAACTATGGCTACACCTTC
TRBV19	.	TRBJ2-7	TRBD1	CASNPSGTGVSEQYF	TGTGCCAGTAACCCGTCCGGGACAGGGGTGAGCGAGCAGTACTTC
TRBV27	.	TRBJ2-2	.	CASKGTPNTGELFF	TGTGCCAGCAAGGGGACACCGAACACCGGGGAGCTGTTTTTT
TRBV5-1	few	TRBJ1-1	TRBD1	CASSFGQGDTEAFF	TGCGCCAGCAGCTTTGGACAGGGTGACACTGAAGCTTTCTTT
TRBV10-2	.	TRBJ2-1	TRBD1	CASSTGVGSNEQFF	TGCGCCAGCAGCACAGGGGTCGGATCAAATGAGCAGTTCTTC
TRBV10-3	few	TRBJ1-1	.	CAISLDRNTEAFF	TGTGCCATCAGCCTCGACAGAAACACTGAAGCTTTCTTT
TRBV4-3	.	TRBJ1-2	.	CASSKQQGENYGYTF	TGCGCCAGCAGTAAACAACAGGGAGAAAACTATGGCTACACCTTC
TRBV5-1	.	TRBJ1-4	TRBD1	CASSLAGTGQNEKLFF	TGCGCCAGCAGCTTGGCCGGGACAGGGCAGAATGAAAAACTGTTTTTT
TRBV7-2	.	TRBJ2-7	TRBD1	CASRSGTENEQYF	TGTGCCAGCAGATCCGGGACAGAAAACGAGCAGTACTTC
TRBV7-8	.	TRBJ1-6	.	CASSHSDSDFTSPLHF	TGTGCCAGCAGTCATAGTGATTCGGACTTTACCTCACCCCTCCACTTT
TRBV5-8	few	TRBJ2-7	.	CASSLTGSREQYF	TGTGCCAGCAGCTTGACAGGGTCTCGCGAGCAGTACTTC
TRBV12-5	.	TRBJ2-5	TRBD2	CASGLPRGGSRETQYF	TGTGCTAGTGGTTTGCCACGGGGGGGCTCGCGGGAGACCCAGTACTTC
TRBV30	.	TRBJ1-2	.	CAWSVGSSYTF	TGTGCCTGGAGTGTCGGTAGCAGCTACACCTTC
TRBV7-2	.	TRBJ1-4	.	CASSLGRGSTNEKLFF	TGTGCCAGCAGCCTAGGACGGGGATCGACTAATGAAAAACTGTTTTTT
TRBV11-1	.	TRBJ1-2	.	CASTRDLSNYGYTF	TGTGCCAGCACCCGGGATTTGTCTAACTATGGCTACACCTTC
TRBV2	.	TRBJ1-5	.	CASSVGARVVGNQPQHF	TGTGCCAGCAGTGTAGGGGCCAGAGTTGTCGGCAATCAGCCCCAGCATTTT
TRBV19	.	TRBJ1-1	.	CASSMLTAGNTEAFF	TGTGCCAGTAGTATGCTGACGGCAGGGAACACTGAAGCTTTCTTT
TRBV7-2	once	TRBJ2-3	TRBD1	CASSLVWDRAPDTQYF	TGTGCCAGCAGCTTAGTATGGGACAGGGCCCCAGATACGCAGTATTTT